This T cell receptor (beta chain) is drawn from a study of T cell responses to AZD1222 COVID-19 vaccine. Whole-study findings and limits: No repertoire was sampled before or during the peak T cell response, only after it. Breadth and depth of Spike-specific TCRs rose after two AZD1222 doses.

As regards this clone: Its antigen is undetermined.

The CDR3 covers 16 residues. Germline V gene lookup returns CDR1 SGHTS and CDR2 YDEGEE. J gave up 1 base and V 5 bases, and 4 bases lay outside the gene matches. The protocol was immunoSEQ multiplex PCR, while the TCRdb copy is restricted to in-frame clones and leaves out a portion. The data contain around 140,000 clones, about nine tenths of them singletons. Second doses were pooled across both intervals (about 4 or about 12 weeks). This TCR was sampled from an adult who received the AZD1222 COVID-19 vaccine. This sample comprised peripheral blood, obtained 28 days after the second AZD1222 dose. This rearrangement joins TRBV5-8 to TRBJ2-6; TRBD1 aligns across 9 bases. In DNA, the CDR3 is TGTGCCAGCAGACCGACAGGGGGATCTGGGGCCAACGTCCTGACTTTC. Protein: CASRPTGGSGANVLTF.